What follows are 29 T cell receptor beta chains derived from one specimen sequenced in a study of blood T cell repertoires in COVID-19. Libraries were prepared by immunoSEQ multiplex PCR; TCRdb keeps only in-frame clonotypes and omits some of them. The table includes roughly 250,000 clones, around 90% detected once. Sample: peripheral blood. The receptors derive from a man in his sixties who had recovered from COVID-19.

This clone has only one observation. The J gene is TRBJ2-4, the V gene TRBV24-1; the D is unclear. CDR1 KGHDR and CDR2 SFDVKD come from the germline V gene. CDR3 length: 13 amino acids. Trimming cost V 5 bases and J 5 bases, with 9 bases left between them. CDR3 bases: TGTGCCACCAGTGGTCACAGAGAAAACATTCAGTACTTC. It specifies CATSGHRENIQYF.

In DNA, the CDR3 is TGCGCCAGCAGTCCCTACCCCCGGGACAGGGATAATCAGCCCCAGCATTTT. Residues: CASSPYPRDRDNQPQHF. V and J are TRBV23-1 and TRBJ1-5, with 9 bases fitting TRBD1. TRBV23-1 is known as an ORF, though its function is uncertain. V lost 4 bases and J lost 4; bases outside the gene matches: 11. CDR3 size: 17 residues.

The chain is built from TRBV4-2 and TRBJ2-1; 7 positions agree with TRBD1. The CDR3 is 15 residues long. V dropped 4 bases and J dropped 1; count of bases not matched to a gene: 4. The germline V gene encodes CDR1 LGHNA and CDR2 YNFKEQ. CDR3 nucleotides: TGTGCCAGCAGCCTGACAGGGAATTCCTACAATGAGCAGTTCTTC. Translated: CASSLTGNSYNEQFF.

The CDR3 reads CASSLKAGNGSPLHF. Here the CDR3 DNA reads TGTGCCAGCAGCTTAAAAGCAGGGAACGGTTCACCCCTCCACTTT. The chain is built from TRBV7-6 and TRBJ1-6; D possibly corresponds to TRBD1 (5 bases). The CDR3 is made up of 15 amino acids. The V end lost 2 bases, the J end lost 9 bases, and 14 bases lay between the germline ends. From germline, CDR1 is SGHVS and CDR2 FNYEAQ. Together with reference TRBV7-6 and TRBJ1-6, the CDR3 gives the full variable domain: GAGVSQSPRYKVTKRGQDVALRCDPISGHVSLYWYRQALGQGPEFLTYFNYEAQQDKSGLPNDRFSAERPEGSISTLTIQRTEQRDSAMYRCASSLKAGNGSPLHFGNGTRLTVT.

This CDR3 is CATSDLWGAGELFF. The CDR3 DNA is TGTGCCACCAGTGATTTGTGGGGGGCCGGGGAGCTGTTTTTT. V gene TRBV24-1 combines with J gene TRBJ2-2; a possible D gene is TRBD2 (6 bases). The CDR3 spans 14 residues. Germline-derived CDR1 and CDR2 are KGHDR and SFDVKD. V lost 0 bases and J lost 6, with 7 bases in between.

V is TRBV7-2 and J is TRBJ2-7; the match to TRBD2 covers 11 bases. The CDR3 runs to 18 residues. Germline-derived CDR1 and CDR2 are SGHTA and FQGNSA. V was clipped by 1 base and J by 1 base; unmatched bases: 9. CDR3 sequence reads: CASSLGPLAGGNSYEQYV. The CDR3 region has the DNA TGTGCCAGCAGCTTAGGTCCCCTAGCGGGGGGAAATTCCTACGAGCAGTACGTC.

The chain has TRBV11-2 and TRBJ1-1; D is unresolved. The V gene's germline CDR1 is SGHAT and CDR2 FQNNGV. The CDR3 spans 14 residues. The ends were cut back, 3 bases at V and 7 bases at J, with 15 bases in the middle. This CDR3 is CASSLTHQAFEAFF. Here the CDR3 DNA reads TGTGCCAGCAGCTTGACACACCAGGCGTTTGAAGCTTTCTTT.

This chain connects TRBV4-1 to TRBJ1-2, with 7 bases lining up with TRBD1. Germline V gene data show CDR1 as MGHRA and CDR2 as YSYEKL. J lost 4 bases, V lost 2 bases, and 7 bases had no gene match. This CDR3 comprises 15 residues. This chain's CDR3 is CASSQTPGQPYGYTF. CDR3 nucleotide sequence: TGCGCCAGCAGCCAAACCCCGGGACAGCCCTATGGCTACACCTTC.

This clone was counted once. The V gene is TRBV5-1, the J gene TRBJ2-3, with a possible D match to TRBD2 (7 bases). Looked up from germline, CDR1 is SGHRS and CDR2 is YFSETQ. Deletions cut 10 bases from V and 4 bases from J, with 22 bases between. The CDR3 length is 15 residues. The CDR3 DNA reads TGCGCCTCCAGCGGGGCCCAGGGGAGCGCAGATACGCAGTATTTT. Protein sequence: CASSGAQGSADTQYF.

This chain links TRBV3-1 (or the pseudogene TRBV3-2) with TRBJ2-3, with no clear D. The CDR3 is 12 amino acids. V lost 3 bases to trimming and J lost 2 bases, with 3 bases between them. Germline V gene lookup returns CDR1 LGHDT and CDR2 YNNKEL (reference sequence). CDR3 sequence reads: CASSHITDTQYF. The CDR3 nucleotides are TGTGCCAGCAGCCATATCACAGATACGCAGTATTTT.

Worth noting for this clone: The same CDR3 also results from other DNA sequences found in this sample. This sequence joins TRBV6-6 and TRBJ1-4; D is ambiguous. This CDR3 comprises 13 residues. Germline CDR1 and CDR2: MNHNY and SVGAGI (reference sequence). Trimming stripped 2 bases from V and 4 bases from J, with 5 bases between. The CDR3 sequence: CASSYRGNEKLFF. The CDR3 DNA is TGTGCCAGCAGTTACCGCGGTAATGAAAAACTGTTTTTT.

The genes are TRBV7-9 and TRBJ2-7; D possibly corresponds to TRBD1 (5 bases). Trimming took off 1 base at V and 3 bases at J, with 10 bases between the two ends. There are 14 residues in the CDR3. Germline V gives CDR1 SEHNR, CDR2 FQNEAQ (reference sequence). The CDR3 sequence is CASSLGRQNYEQYF. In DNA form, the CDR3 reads TGTGCCAGCAGCTTAGGGCGACAGAACTACGAGCAGTACTTC.

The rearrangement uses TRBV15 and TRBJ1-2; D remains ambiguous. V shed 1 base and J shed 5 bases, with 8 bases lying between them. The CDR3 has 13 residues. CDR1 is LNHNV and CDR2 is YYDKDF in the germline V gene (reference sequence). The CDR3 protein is CATSRGRTYGYTF. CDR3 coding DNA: TGTGCCACCAGCAGAGGAAGGACTTATGGCTACACCTTC.

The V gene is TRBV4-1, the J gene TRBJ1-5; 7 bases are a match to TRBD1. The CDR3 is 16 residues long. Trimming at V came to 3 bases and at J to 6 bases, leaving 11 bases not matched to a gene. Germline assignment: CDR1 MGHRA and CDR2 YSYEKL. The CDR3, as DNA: TGCGCCAGCAGCCAGGGCTCGACAGGGCCGGGTCAGCCCCAGCATTTT. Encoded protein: CASSQGSTGPGQPQHF.

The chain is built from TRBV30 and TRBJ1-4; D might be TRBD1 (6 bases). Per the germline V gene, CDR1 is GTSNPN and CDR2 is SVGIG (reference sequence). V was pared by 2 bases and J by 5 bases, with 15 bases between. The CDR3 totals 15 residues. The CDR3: CAWSRGGPRNEKLFF. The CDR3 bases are TGTGCCTGGAGTCGTGGGGGCCCAAGAAATGAAAAACTGTTTTTT.

The CDR3 loop reads CASSSRRTGHYGYTF. In DNA form, the CDR3 reads TGTGCCAGCAGCTCGCGTCGTACAGGCCACTATGGCTACACCTTC. The chain uses TRBV5-4 and TRBJ1-2; possibly TRBD1 for D (5 bases). The CDR3 loop spans 15 amino acids. Per germline, CDR1 SGHNT and CDR2 YYREEE (reference sequence). The V and J ends lost 3 bases and 3 bases respectively, with 15 bases between them.

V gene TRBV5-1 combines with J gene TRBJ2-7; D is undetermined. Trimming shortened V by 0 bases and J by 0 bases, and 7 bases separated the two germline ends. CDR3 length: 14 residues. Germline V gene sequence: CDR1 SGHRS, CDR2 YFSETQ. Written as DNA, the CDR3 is TGCGCCAGCAGCTTGGACAGAATCTCCTACGAGCAGTACTTC. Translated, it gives CASSLDRISYEQYF.

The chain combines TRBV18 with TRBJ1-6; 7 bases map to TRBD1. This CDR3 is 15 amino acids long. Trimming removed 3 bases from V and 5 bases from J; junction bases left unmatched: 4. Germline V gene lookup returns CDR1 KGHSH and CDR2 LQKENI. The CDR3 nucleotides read TGTGCCAGCTCACCCGAAGACAGGGATAATTCACCCCTCCACTTT. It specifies CASSPEDRDNSPLHF.

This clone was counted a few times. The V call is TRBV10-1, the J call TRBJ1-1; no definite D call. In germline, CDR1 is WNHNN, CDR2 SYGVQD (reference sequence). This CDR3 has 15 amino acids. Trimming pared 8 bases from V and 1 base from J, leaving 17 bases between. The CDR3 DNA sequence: TGCGCCAGCTCAGGAGGCTCCAACCCGAACACTGAAGCTTTCTTT. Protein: CASSGGSNPNTEAFF.

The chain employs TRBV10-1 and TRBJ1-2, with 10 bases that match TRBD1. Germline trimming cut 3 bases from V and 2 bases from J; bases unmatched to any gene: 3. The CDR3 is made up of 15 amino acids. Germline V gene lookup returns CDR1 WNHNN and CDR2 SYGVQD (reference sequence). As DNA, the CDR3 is TGCGCCAGCAGTGAAGGGACAGGGGACAACTATGGCTACACCTTC. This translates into CASSEGTGDNYGYTF.

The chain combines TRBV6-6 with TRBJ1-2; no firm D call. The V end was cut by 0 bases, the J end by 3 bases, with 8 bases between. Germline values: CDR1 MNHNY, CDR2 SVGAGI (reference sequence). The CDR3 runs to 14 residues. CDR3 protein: CASSYSQSDYGYTF. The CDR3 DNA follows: TGTGCCAGCAGTTACTCCCAGAGCGACTATGGCTACACCTTC.

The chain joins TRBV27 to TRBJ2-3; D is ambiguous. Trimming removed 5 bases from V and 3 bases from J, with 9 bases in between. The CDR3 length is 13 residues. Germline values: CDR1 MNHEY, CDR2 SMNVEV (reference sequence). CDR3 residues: CASSHSSTDTQYF. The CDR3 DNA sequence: TGTGCCAGCAGTCACAGCTCGACAGATACGCAGTATTTT.

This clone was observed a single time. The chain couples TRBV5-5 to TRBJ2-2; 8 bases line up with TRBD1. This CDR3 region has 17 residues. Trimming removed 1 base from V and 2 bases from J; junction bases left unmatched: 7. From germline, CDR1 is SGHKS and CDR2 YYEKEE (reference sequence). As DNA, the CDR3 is TGTGCCAGCAGCTTGCTTGTGACAGGGGTTAACACCGGGGAGCTGTTTTTT. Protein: CASSLLVTGVNTGELFF. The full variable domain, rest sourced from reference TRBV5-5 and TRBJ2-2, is DAGVTQSPTHLIKTRGQQVTLRCSPISGHKSVSWYQQVLGQGPQFIFQYYEKEERGRGNFPDRFSARQFPNYSSELNVNALLLGDSALYLCASSLLVTGVNTGELFFGEGSRLTVL.

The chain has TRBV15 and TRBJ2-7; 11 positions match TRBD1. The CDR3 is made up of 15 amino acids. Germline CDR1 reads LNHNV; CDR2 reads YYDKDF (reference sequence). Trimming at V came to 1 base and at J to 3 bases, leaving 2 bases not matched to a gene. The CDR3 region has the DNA TGTGCCACCAGCAGAGCGGGACAGGGGGTCTACGAGCAGTACGTC. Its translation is CATSRAGQGVYEQYV.

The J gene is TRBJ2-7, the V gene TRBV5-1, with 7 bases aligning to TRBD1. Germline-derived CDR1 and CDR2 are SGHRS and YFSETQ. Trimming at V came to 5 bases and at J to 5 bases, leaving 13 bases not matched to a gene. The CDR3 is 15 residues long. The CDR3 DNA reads TGCGCCAGCAGTCTTAAGGGCAGGGGGATCGACGAGCAGTACTTC. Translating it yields CASSLKGRGIDEQYF.

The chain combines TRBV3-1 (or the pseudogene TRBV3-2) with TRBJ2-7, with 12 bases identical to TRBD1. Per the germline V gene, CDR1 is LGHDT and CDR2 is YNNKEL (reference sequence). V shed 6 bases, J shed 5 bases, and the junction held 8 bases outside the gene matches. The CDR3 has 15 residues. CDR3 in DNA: TGTGCCAGCAGGGGGCCCGGGACAGGGGGCAACGAGCAGTACTTC. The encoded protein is CASRGPGTGGNEQYF.

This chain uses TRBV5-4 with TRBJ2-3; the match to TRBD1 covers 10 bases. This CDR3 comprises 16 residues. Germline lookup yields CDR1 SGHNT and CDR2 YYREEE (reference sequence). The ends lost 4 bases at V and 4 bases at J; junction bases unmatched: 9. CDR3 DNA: TGTGCCAGCAGCCTACTGACAGGGGGCGCGGCAGATACGCAGTATTTT. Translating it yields CASSLLTGGAADTQYF.

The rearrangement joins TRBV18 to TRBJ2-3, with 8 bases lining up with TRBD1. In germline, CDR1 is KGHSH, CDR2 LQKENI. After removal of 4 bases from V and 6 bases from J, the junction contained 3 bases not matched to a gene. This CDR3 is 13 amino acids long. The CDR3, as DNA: TGTGCCAGCTCACTGCGGGACAGGGATACGCAGTATTTT. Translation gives CASSLRDRDTQYF.

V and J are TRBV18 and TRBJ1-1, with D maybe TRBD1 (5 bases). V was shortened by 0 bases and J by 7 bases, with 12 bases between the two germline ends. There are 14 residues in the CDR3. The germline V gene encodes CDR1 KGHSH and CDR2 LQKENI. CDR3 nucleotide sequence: TGTGCCAGCTCACCACCCGGGGGGAGTATTGAAGCTTTCTTT. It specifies CASSPPGGSIEAFF. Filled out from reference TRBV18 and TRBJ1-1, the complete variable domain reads NAGVMQNPRHLVRRRGQEARLRCSPMKGHSHVYWYRQLPEEGLKFMVYLQKENIIDESGMPKERFSAEFPKEGPSILRIQQVVRGDSAAYFCASSPPGGSIEAFFGQGTRLTVV.